The entry that follows covers one T cell receptor beta chain sequence. Its specificity is unknown. The source of the sample is a study of vaccination and CD4 T cells after COVID-19. Study-wide results and caveats: Spike mono-reactivity was the property of 304 of 307 vaccine-specific clones in convalescent patients.

Oncomine TCR Beta short-read sequencing was applied to DNA from cultured CD4+ T cells. TCRdb used MiXCR to reprocess the PCR reads, holding one entry per CDR3 protein. This table has roughly 7,000 distinct CDR3 sequences, roughly two fifths appearing once. As for treatment: roughly 10-day PBMC culture with coronavirus spike peptide pools or control peptides (ViraFEST assay). An unexposed donor provided the CD4+ T cells, which were collected before the COVID-19 pandemic (2011-2018). The germline CDR1 and CDR2 sequences are SGHRS and YFSETQ. V gave up 0 bases and J gave up 0 bases, with 6 bases separating them. CDR3 length: 14 amino acids.

The chain links TRBV5-1 to TRBJ2-5; D is undetermined. The sequence was collected from a human donor in good health. Material for sequencing was CD4+ T cells from blood, cultured in vitro. CDR3 nucleotides: TGCGCCAGCAGCTTGGCCACGGACCAAGAGACCCAGTACTTC. Translation gives CASSLATDQETQYF.